This TCR beta chain was retrieved from a study of blood T cell repertoires in COVID-19. Study in general: Samples came from the United States, Italy and Spain, spanning acute and convalescent COVID-19.

Some clones are missing from TCRdb's copy, which holds only in-frame ones; the method was immunoSEQ multiplex PCR. The sample records 55,000 to 95,000 clones, around four fifths being singletons. The germline V and J ends were trimmed by 1 base and 9 bases, with 19 bases remaining between them. Germline V gene sequence: CDR1 LGHDT, CDR2 YNNKEL (reference sequence). There are 16 residues in the CDR3. Sample: peripheral blood. The TCR comes from a woman aged 55-75 years with acute or convalescent COVID-19. The V gene is TRBV3-1 (or the pseudogene TRBV3-2), the J gene TRBJ2-1, with a possible D match to TRBD2 (6 bases). DNA for the CDR3: TGTGCCAGCAGCCAAGGGCTAGCGATGGGAGGAGGTGAGCAGTTCTTC. It is translated as CASSQGLAMGGGEQFF.